This T cell receptor (beta chain) was retrieved from a study of response to subunit inactivated influenza vaccine. The CDR3 totals 15 residues. V was shortened by 3 bases and J by 4 bases, with 13 bases between the two germline ends. Germline V gene lookup returns CDR1 ENHRY and CDR2 SYGVKD. From the RT-PCR reads, TCRdb called clonotypes with MiXCR, one entry per CDR3 protein. Among approximately 700,000 distinct CDR3 sequences listed, approximately 14% were seen once. This clonotype has only a few counts. The starting material was PBMCs from blood, obtained 11 to 12 days after vaccination. The chain recombines TRBV10-3 with TRBJ2-1; maybe TRBD1 (6 bases). The receptor comes from a man between 45 and 60 years old who received an inactivated influenza vaccine. CDR3 sequence: CAISDTEGGYNEQFF. The DNA of the CDR3 is TGTGCCATCAGTGATACCGAAGGGGGATACAATGAGCAGTTCTTC.